A selection of T cell receptor beta chains follows, all from one sample in a study of CD8+ T cells in alopecia areata. Libraries were prepared by immunoSEQ multiplex PCR; TCRdb keeps only in-frame clonotypes and omits some of them. The sample lists about 97,000 clones, roughly 41% seen once, with 1% to 1.5% in the top ten. Sequencing was carried out using CD4+ T cells sorted from blood. All receptors come from a human donor with alopecia areata. Each CDR3 is given with its conserved first and last residue. Fields, in order: J gene, V gene, CDR3 protein.

j_gene: TRBJ1-2; v_gene: TRBV29-1; CDR3aa: CSVFTDKANGYTF
j_gene: TRBJ2-7; v_gene: TRBV9; CDR3aa: CASSVSAGTYEQYF
j_gene: TRBJ2-4; v_gene: TRBV28; CDR3aa: CASSSLGMGIQYF
j_gene: TRBJ1-1; v_gene: TRBV4-2; CDR3aa: CASSQDRRNTEAFF
j_gene: TRBJ1-2; v_gene: TRBV18; CDR3aa: CASSPGQSNYGYTF
j_gene: TRBJ2-1; v_gene: TRBV29-1; CDR3aa: CSVGQFSYNEQFF
j_gene: TRBJ2-7; v_gene: TRBV7-8; CDR3aa: CASSSDRQQYF
j_gene: TRBJ2-1; v_gene: TRBV6-6; CDR3aa: CASSIRTSGNNEQFF
j_gene: TRBJ2-7; v_gene: TRBV29-1; CDR3aa: CSVERGGSSYEQYF
j_gene: TRBJ2-7; v_gene: TRBV28; CDR3aa: CASSFPGAGEYYEQYF
j_gene: TRBJ2-7; v_gene: TRBV29-1; CDR3aa: CSVAARMGWEQYF
j_gene: TRBJ2-7; v_gene: TRBV5-1; CDR3aa: CASSLGQGSNEQYF
j_gene: TRBJ2-7; v_gene: TRBV4-1; CDR3aa: CASSNPGGIRAEQYF
j_gene: TRBJ2-1; v_gene: TRBV7-9; CDR3aa: CASSLGLTRGRGAYNEQFF
j_gene: TRBJ2-5; v_gene: TRBV29-1; CDR3aa: CSVEEAVQETQYF
j_gene: TRBJ2-3; v_gene: TRBV5-1; CDR3aa: CASGEAGAETTDTQYF
j_gene: TRBJ1-5; v_gene: TRBV28; CDR3aa: CASTPTGGERQPQHF
j_gene: TRBJ1-5; v_gene: TRBV30; CDR3aa: CACENGGNQPQHF
j_gene: TRBJ2-7; v_gene: TRBV7-6; CDR3aa: CASSLGDRGYEQYF
j_gene: TRBJ2-1; v_gene: TRBV7-9; CDR3aa: CASSSTRGNEQFF
j_gene: TRBJ2-1; v_gene: TRBV28; CDR3aa: CASSFASGGHYNEQFF
j_gene: TRBJ2-2; v_gene: TRBV29-1; CDR3aa: CSVEDPLSGELFF
j_gene: TRBJ1-1; v_gene: TRBV29-1; CDR3aa: CSVDPGRMNTEAFF
j_gene: TRBJ1-5; v_gene: TRBV30; CDR3aa: CAWSGELNQPQHF
j_gene: TRBJ2-5; v_gene: TRBV14; CDR3aa: CASSSRTGGETQYF
j_gene: TRBJ2-7; v_gene: TRBV20-1; CDR3aa: CSAPRGIEQYF